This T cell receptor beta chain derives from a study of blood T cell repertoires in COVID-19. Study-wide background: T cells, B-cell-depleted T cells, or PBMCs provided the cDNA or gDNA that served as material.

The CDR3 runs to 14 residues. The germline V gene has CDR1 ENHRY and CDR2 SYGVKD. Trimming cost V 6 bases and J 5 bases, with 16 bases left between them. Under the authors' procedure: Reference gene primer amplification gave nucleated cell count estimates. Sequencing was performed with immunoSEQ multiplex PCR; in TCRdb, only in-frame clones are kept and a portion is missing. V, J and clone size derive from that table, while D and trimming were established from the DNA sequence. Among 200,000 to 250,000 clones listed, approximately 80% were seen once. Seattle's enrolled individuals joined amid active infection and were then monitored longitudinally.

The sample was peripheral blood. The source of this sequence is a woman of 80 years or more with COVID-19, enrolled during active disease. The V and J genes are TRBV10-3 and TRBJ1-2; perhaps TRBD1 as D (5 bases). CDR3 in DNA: TGTGCCATCAGAGGGGACGCAGGAGGGTATGGCTACACCTTC. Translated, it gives CAIRGDAGGYGYTF.